This paragraph reports one T cell receptor beta chain. V lost 0 bases and J lost 7, with 16 bases in between. The CDR3 length is 15 residues. Per germline, CDR1 LGHDT and CDR2 YNNKEL (reference sequence). As originally analysed: Reference gene primer amplification gave nucleated cell count estimates. Only in-frame clones appear in the TCRdb table, and some are missing; sequencing was by immunoSEQ multiplex PCR. V and J calls and clone size come straight from that table; D and trimming were deduced from the DNA. Of 150,000 to 200,000 clones in the sample, around 87% were seen once. This specimen comes from a study of blood T cell repertoires in COVID-19. Turning to the study itself: Whether acute or convalescent, the COVID-19 samples came from the United States, Italy and Spain. Sample material is recorded as cDNA or gDNA derived from T cells, B-cell-depleted T cells, or PBMCs.

The sample was peripheral blood. The TCR sequence derives from a man aged 35-49 years with active or convalescent COVID-19. The chain combines TRBV3-1 (or the pseudogene TRBV3-2) with TRBJ2-7; D perhaps matches TRBD2 (5 bases). The CDR3 DNA follows: TGTGCCAGCAGCCAAGATGGCCCTAACTCGGGGGAGCAGTACTTC. Its protein is CASSQDGPNSGEQYF.